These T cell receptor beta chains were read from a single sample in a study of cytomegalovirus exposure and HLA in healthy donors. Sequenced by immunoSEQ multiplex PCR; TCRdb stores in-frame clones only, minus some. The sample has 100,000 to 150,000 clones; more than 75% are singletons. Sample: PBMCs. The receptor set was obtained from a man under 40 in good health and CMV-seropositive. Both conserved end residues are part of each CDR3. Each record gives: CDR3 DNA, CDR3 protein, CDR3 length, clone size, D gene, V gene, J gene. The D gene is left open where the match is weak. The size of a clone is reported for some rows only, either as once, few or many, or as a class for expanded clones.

cdr3_nt: TGCGCCAGCAGTCATCCCCCTAGGTCGCCGGGACTAGCGGGAGTGTACGAGCAGTACTTC
cdr3_aa: CASSHPPRSPGLAGVYEQYF
cdr3_length: 20
clone_size: .
d_call: TRBD2
v_call: TRBV23-1
j_call: TRBJ2-7

cdr3_nt: TGCGCCAGCAGCCAGCAGGGTTTGGAGTTCGGCTCCTACAATGAGCAGTTCTTC
cdr3_aa: CASSQQGLEFGSYNEQFF
cdr3_length: 18
clone_size: few
d_call: .
v_call: TRBV4-3
j_call: TRBJ2-1

cdr3_nt: TGTGCCAGCAGCGCCCAAACTAGCGGGAGGGCCAATGAGCAGTTCTTC
cdr3_aa: CASSAQTSGRANEQFF
cdr3_length: 16
clone_size: .
d_call: TRBD2
v_call: TRBV9
j_call: TRBJ2-1

cdr3_nt: TGTGCCAGCAGCTCACATGACAGGGGTGCTAACACTGAAGCTTTCTTT
cdr3_aa: CASSSHDRGANTEAFF
cdr3_length: 16
clone_size: .
d_call: TRBD1
v_call: TRBV7-8
j_call: TRBJ1-1

cdr3_nt: TGTGCCAGCAGCGGCGGGACAGGGCAATTCTATGGCTACACCTTC
cdr3_aa: CASSGGTGQFYGYTF
cdr3_length: 15
clone_size: .
d_call: TRBD1
v_call: TRBV13
j_call: TRBJ1-2

cdr3_nt: TGTGCCAGCTCACCCCCTGGTGCGGGGTCGTACGAGCAGTACTTC
cdr3_aa: CASSPPGAGSYEQYF
cdr3_length: 15
clone_size: .
d_call: .
v_call: TRBV18
j_call: TRBJ2-7

cdr3_nt: TGTGCCAGCAGTTACTCGTTCAGTGATGAGCAGTTCTTC
cdr3_aa: CASSYSFSDEQFF
cdr3_length: 13
clone_size: .
d_call: .
v_call: TRBV6-5
j_call: TRBJ2-1

cdr3_nt: TGTGCCTGGAGCGTTGGGACAGGGGGACGAGAAAAACTGTTTTTT
cdr3_aa: CAWSVGTGGREKLFF
cdr3_length: 15
clone_size: .
d_call: TRBD1
v_call: TRBV30
j_call: TRBJ1-4

cdr3_nt: TGTGCCTGGAGTGTACGGGGGGCATATAGCAATCAGCCCCAGCATTTT
cdr3_aa: CAWSVRGAYSNQPQHF
cdr3_length: 16
clone_size: few
d_call: .
v_call: TRBV30
j_call: TRBJ1-5

cdr3_nt: TGTGCCAGCAGTCCATATTACCGGACAGGGTCCAATGGCTACACCTTC
cdr3_aa: CASSPYYRTGSNGYTF
cdr3_length: 16
clone_size: once
d_call: TRBD1
v_call: TRBV28
j_call: TRBJ1-2

cdr3_nt: TGTGCCAGCAGCTTGACTAGCGGGGGCCTATCCTACAATGAGCAGTTCTTC
cdr3_aa: CASSLTSGGLSYNEQFF
cdr3_length: 17
clone_size: .
d_call: TRBD2
v_call: TRBV5-8
j_call: TRBJ2-1

cdr3_nt: TGTGCCAGCAGCCTGGGACAGGACAGGGGACAGCCCCAGCATTTT
cdr3_aa: CASSLGQDRGQPQHF
cdr3_length: 15
clone_size: .
d_call: TRBD1
v_call: TRBV7-9
j_call: TRBJ1-5

cdr3_nt: TGCAGCGTTGGAGACATGAACACTGAAGCTTTCTTT
cdr3_aa: CSVGDMNTEAFF
cdr3_length: 12
clone_size: .
d_call: .
v_call: TRBV29-1
j_call: TRBJ1-1

cdr3_nt: TGTGCCAGCAGCGGCCTTGGGGCGGCAACCTACGAGCAGTACTTC
cdr3_aa: CASSGLGAATYEQYF
cdr3_length: 15
clone_size: .
d_call: .
v_call: TRBV5-4
j_call: TRBJ2-7

cdr3_nt: TGTGCCAGCAGCTCCCTCGAACTAAAGCCGCCCTACGAGCAGTACTTC
cdr3_aa: CASSSLELKPPYEQYF
cdr3_length: 16
clone_size: few
d_call: .
v_call: TRBV11-2
j_call: TRBJ2-7

cdr3_nt: TGCAGCGTTGAAGAGGCAGGGGATACGCAGTATTTT
cdr3_aa: CSVEEAGDTQYF
cdr3_length: 12
clone_size: .
d_call: .
v_call: TRBV29-1
j_call: TRBJ2-3

cdr3_nt: TGTGCCAGCAGCCAAGAGGGACTAGGTCCCTACGAGCAGTACTTC
cdr3_aa: CASSQEGLGPYEQYF
cdr3_length: 15
clone_size: .
d_call: TRBD2
v_call: TRBV4-2
j_call: TRBJ2-7

cdr3_nt: TGTGCCAGCAGCACCGACATATATAGCGGGAGGACAGATACGCAGTATTTT
cdr3_aa: CASSTDIYSGRTDTQYF
cdr3_length: 17
clone_size: .
d_call: TRBD2
v_call: TRBV28
j_call: TRBJ2-3

cdr3_nt: TGTGCCAGCAGCGCCCATAGGGGCGGCACTGAAGCTTTCTTT
cdr3_aa: CASSAHRGGTEAFF
cdr3_length: 14
clone_size: .
d_call: .
v_call: TRBV9
j_call: TRBJ1-1

cdr3_nt: TGCAGCGTTGAAGATCCAAGACTAGCGGGAGCCTATTTTTGGCAGTTCTTC
cdr3_aa: CSVEDPRLAGAYFWQFF
cdr3_length: 17
clone_size: .
d_call: TRBD2
v_call: TRBV29-1
j_call: TRBJ2-1

cdr3_nt: TGTGCCAGCAAGGGGACAGGGTTATCGAATAGCTCCTACGAGCAGTACTTC
cdr3_aa: CASKGTGLSNSSYEQYF
cdr3_length: 17
clone_size: .
d_call: TRBD1
v_call: TRBV28
j_call: TRBJ2-7

cdr3_nt: TGTGCCAGCAGCGCTGGGACTAGCGGGTGGGGCACAGATACGCAGTATTTT
cdr3_aa: CASSAGTSGWGTDTQYF
cdr3_length: 17
clone_size: .
d_call: TRBD2
v_call: TRBV9
j_call: TRBJ2-3

cdr3_nt: TGCGCCAGCAGCTTAGGGTATACTAGCGGGAGAGGATATTACGAGCAGTACTTC
cdr3_aa: CASSLGYTSGRGYYEQYF
cdr3_length: 18
clone_size: .
d_call: TRBD2
v_call: TRBV5-1
j_call: TRBJ2-7

cdr3_nt: TGTGCCAGCAGTGGGCAGGGGAGTGAAAAACTGTTTTTT
cdr3_aa: CASSGQGSEKLFF
cdr3_length: 13
clone_size: .
d_call: .
v_call: TRBV6-5
j_call: TRBJ1-4

cdr3_nt: TGTGCCAGCAGTTTATATCGGGGGGATACGGCTAATGAAAAACTGTTTTTT
cdr3_aa: CASSLYRGDTANEKLFF
cdr3_length: 17
clone_size: .
d_call: .
v_call: TRBV27
j_call: TRBJ1-4

cdr3_nt: TGTGCCACCAGCGCAGCGGGGAGCACAGATACGCAGTATTTT
cdr3_aa: CATSAAGSTDTQYF
cdr3_length: 14
clone_size: .
d_call: TRBD2
v_call: TRBV15
j_call: TRBJ2-3

cdr3_nt: TGCGCCAGCAGCTTGGCCGAGCCCACCGGGGAGCTGTTTTTT
cdr3_aa: CASSLAEPTGELFF
cdr3_length: 14
clone_size: .
d_call: .
v_call: TRBV5-1
j_call: TRBJ2-2

cdr3_nt: TGTGCCAGCAGCTTAAGGACAGGGGGCATGGATACGCAGTATTTT
cdr3_aa: CASSLRTGGMDTQYF
cdr3_length: 15
clone_size: once
d_call: TRBD1
v_call: TRBV5-4
j_call: TRBJ2-3

cdr3_nt: TGTGCCGGGCGTGGAGGCTGGAACACTGAAGCTTTCTTT
cdr3_aa: CAGRGGWNTEAFF
cdr3_length: 13
clone_size: .
d_call: .
v_call: TRBV30
j_call: TRBJ1-1

cdr3_nt: TGTGCCAGCAGCTCGAGGCCCCGCGGACAGCCCCAGCATTTT
cdr3_aa: CASSSRPRGQPQHF
cdr3_length: 14
clone_size: .
d_call: .
v_call: TRBV6-6
j_call: TRBJ1-5

cdr3_nt: TGTGCCAGCAGCGTAGGGGCCGGCGGGAACCGCGAGCAGTACTTC
cdr3_aa: CASSVGAGGNREQYF
cdr3_length: 15
clone_size: .
d_call: .
v_call: TRBV9
j_call: TRBJ2-7

cdr3_nt: TGTGCCAGCAGCGTAGAAGTAGGCGGGGAAAAACTGTTTTTT
cdr3_aa: CASSVEVGGEKLFF
cdr3_length: 14
clone_size: .
d_call: .
v_call: TRBV9
j_call: TRBJ1-4

cdr3_nt: TGCGCCAGCAGCCAAGATTTGAGGGTTTCCTACAATGAGCAGTTCTTC
cdr3_aa: CASSQDLRVSYNEQFF
cdr3_length: 16
clone_size: .
d_call: .
v_call: TRBV4-1
j_call: TRBJ2-1

cdr3_nt: TGCAGCGCTATACCCGGGACAGACAATGAAAAACTGTTTTTT
cdr3_aa: CSAIPGTDNEKLFF
cdr3_length: 14
clone_size: .
d_call: TRBD1
v_call: TRBV29-1
j_call: TRBJ1-4

cdr3_nt: TGTGCCAGCAGTCCCACGGCCGGGGAGCTGTTTTTT
cdr3_aa: CASSPTAGELFF
cdr3_length: 12
clone_size: .
d_call: .
v_call: TRBV2
j_call: TRBJ2-2

cdr3_nt: TGTGCCATCCCCCAGGGGGGCGTCGGCACCGGGGAGCTGTTTTTT
cdr3_aa: CAIPQGGVGTGELFF
cdr3_length: 15
clone_size: .
d_call: .
v_call: TRBV10-3
j_call: TRBJ2-2

cdr3_nt: TGTGCCAGCAGTGACGGCGGGGAGGCAGAGACCCAGTACTTC
cdr3_aa: CASSDGGEAETQYF
cdr3_length: 14
clone_size: .
d_call: .
v_call: TRBV2
j_call: TRBJ2-5

cdr3_nt: TGTGCCAGCAAGGGACTAGGAAAGGCGGATGAGCAGTTCTTC
cdr3_aa: CASKGLGKADEQFF
cdr3_length: 14
clone_size: .
d_call: TRBD2
v_call: TRBV28
j_call: TRBJ2-1

cdr3_nt: TGTGCCACCAGCAGAGATCTGACAGGGGGCGCTTACACTGAAGCTTTCTTT
cdr3_aa: CATSRDLTGGAYTEAFF
cdr3_length: 17
clone_size: .
d_call: TRBD1
v_call: TRBV15
j_call: TRBJ1-1

cdr3_nt: TGTGCCAGCACCCCTAAACAGGGTACAATCTACGAGCAGTACTTC
cdr3_aa: CASTPKQGTIYEQYF
cdr3_length: 15
clone_size: .
d_call: .
v_call: TRBV5-5
j_call: TRBJ2-7

cdr3_nt: TGTGCCAGCAGTGAATTTAGATGGGGAGCGGGAGACAAAGATACGCAGTATTTT
cdr3_aa: CASSEFRWGAGDKDTQYF
cdr3_length: 18
clone_size: .
d_call: TRBD2
v_call: TRBV25-1
j_call: TRBJ2-3

cdr3_nt: TGTGCCAGCAGCCGGATCGACAGGGCCGAGTATCAGCCCCAGCATTTT
cdr3_aa: CASSRIDRAEYQPQHF
cdr3_length: 16
clone_size: .
d_call: TRBD1
v_call: TRBV7-9
j_call: TRBJ1-5

cdr3_nt: TGTGCCTGGAGGACAGGGGATCAGCCCCAGCATTTT
cdr3_aa: CAWRTGDQPQHF
cdr3_length: 12
clone_size: .
d_call: TRBD1
v_call: TRBV30
j_call: TRBJ1-5

cdr3_nt: TGTGCCAGCAGCTTGGGCGGGAGCACCGGGGAGCTGTTTTTT
cdr3_aa: CASSLGGSTGELFF
cdr3_length: 14
clone_size: .
d_call: TRBD2
v_call: TRBV7-2
j_call: TRBJ2-2

cdr3_nt: TGTGCCAGCAGCCCGATGGGACAGATGAACACTGAAGCTTTCTTT
cdr3_aa: CASSPMGQMNTEAFF
cdr3_length: 15
clone_size: .
d_call: TRBD1
v_call: TRBV7-2
j_call: TRBJ1-1

cdr3_nt: TGTGCCCGCGCCCGGGACAGAAACACCGGGGAGCTGTTTTTT
cdr3_aa: CARARDRNTGELFF
cdr3_length: 14
clone_size: once
d_call: TRBD1
v_call: TRBV5-8
j_call: TRBJ2-2

cdr3_nt: TGTGCCAGCAGTTTCGAATTCAGCGCGGGAGGGCTGGACATTCAGTACTTC
cdr3_aa: CASSFEFSAGGLDIQYF
cdr3_length: 17
clone_size: .
d_call: TRBD2
v_call: TRBV28
j_call: TRBJ2-4

cdr3_nt: TGCAGCGTTGAAGATCGGGGGAAGGTATCTAAATCCGGGGAGCTGTTTTTT
cdr3_aa: CSVEDRGKVSKSGELFF
cdr3_length: 17
clone_size: .
d_call: .
v_call: TRBV29-1
j_call: TRBJ2-2

cdr3_nt: TGTGCCAGCAGTTTACGACTAGCGGGAGGTCTGGAGACCCAGTACTTC
cdr3_aa: CASSLRLAGGLETQYF
cdr3_length: 16
clone_size: .
d_call: TRBD2
v_call: TRBV27
j_call: TRBJ2-5

cdr3_nt: TGTGCCAGCCGACCGGGGGGCACAGACACTGAAGCTTTCTTT
cdr3_aa: CASRPGGTDTEAFF
cdr3_length: 14
clone_size: once
d_call: .
v_call: TRBV28
j_call: TRBJ1-1

cdr3_nt: TGTGCCAGCAGCGGGTGGGAGGTTTATGGCTACACCTTC
cdr3_aa: CASSGWEVYGYTF
cdr3_length: 13
clone_size: .
d_call: .
v_call: TRBV9
j_call: TRBJ1-2

cdr3_nt: TGCAGCGTCGCACAGGGGGGGGGCGGGGAGCTGTTTTTT
cdr3_aa: CSVAQGGGGELFF
cdr3_length: 13
clone_size: .
d_call: .
v_call: TRBV29-1
j_call: TRBJ2-2

cdr3_nt: TGTGCCTGGAGTGTAGAGGGACTACTAGCGGGAGTGTACAATGAGCAGTTCTTC
cdr3_aa: CAWSVEGLLAGVYNEQFF
cdr3_length: 18
clone_size: few
d_call: TRBD2
v_call: TRBV30
j_call: TRBJ2-1

cdr3_nt: TGTGCCAGTAGTAGTCCCGGACAGGGTCTCAGGAACACTGAAGCTTTCTTT
cdr3_aa: CASSSPGQGLRNTEAFF
cdr3_length: 17
clone_size: few
d_call: TRBD1
v_call: TRBV19
j_call: TRBJ1-1

cdr3_nt: TGTGCCAGCAGCCTCACAGATACGCAGTATTTT
cdr3_aa: CASSLTDTQYF
cdr3_length: 11
clone_size: few
d_call: .
v_call: TRBV2
j_call: TRBJ2-3

cdr3_nt: TGCGCCAGCAGCGATAGTCAGGGTTACGAGCAGTACTTC
cdr3_aa: CASSDSQGYEQYF
cdr3_length: 13
clone_size: few
d_call: .
v_call: TRBV4-3
j_call: TRBJ2-7